The clone carrying this T cell receptor (beta chain) showed up just a few times. As yet, its antigen is unknown. The sample comes from a study of blood T cells in healthy people across ages. Study-level results: Possibly confounding the expanded clonotype changes was the fact that donor CMV status was unknown. TCR beta diversity correlated strongly with naive T cell percentage. Diversity of TCR beta per million T cells declined in a roughly linear way with age.

A J-beta primer mix and a sample-barcoded 5' primer were used in a second PCR of roughly 7 to 12 cycles. TCRdb used MiXCR to reprocess the 5' RACE reads, holding one entry per CDR3 protein. The table has 1 million or so distinct CDR3 sequences, roughly 45% seen once. CDR3 size: 14 residues. J lost 4 bases, V lost 6 bases, and 6 bases had no gene match. The sample taken for sequencing was blood. The source is a woman aged 55 to 70 in good health. The V and J genes are TRBV12-3 or TRBV12-4 and TRBJ1-2; 9 bases are shared with TRBD1. The CDR3 sequence is CASRGTGSTYGYTF. CDR3 DNA: TGTGCCAGCAGGGGGACAGGGTCAACCTATGGCTACACCTTC.